A single sample gave rise to the 4 T cell receptor beta chains below, sequenced in a study of cytomegalovirus exposure and HLA in healthy donors listed by TCRdb under 2017. The receptor library was made with the immunoSEQ multiplex PCR assay. The multiplex PCR relied on a mix of 60 forward primers for TCR Vbeta segments and 13 reverse primers for TCR Jbeta segments. TCRdb provides this immuneACCESS table in a form limited to in-frame rearrangements. Some clones are lacking; in checked studies, under half of them reflect an unresolved V gene, and why the rest are absent is not known. The sample data list more than 150,000 clones, and less than 90% of these were observed just once. The leading ten clones occupy 1.6% of the sample. Sequenced input: PBMCs. The receptors were sampled from a man in his fifties or sixties in good health and CMV-seronegative.

The rearrangement links TRBV6-6 to TRBJ2-1; no firm D call. V was trimmed by 0 bases and J by 10 bases, leaving 19 bases between them. CDR1 MNHNY and CDR2 SVGAGI come from the germline V gene (reference sequence). This CDR3 region has 16 residues. The CDR3, as DNA: TGTGCCAGCAGTTACTCTGAACGCGTCCCGCCGGTAGAGCAGTTCTTC. This codes for CASSYSERVPPVEQFF.

This clone was observed a few times. V is TRBV6-1 and J is TRBJ2-6; D not resolved. From germline, CDR1 is MNHNS and CDR2 SASEGT. The CDR3 runs to 15 residues. V was pared by 6 bases and J by 0 bases, with 9 bases between. This CDR3 reads CASRAGRSGANVLTF. Written as DNA, the CDR3 is TGTGCCAGCAGGGCAGGCCGCTCTGGGGCCAACGTCCTGACTTTC.

The chain links TRBV29-1 to TRBJ2-3; 9 bases line up with TRBD1. V dropped 7 bases and J dropped 2; count of bases not matched to a gene: 4. CDR3 length equals 13 residues. Germline V lookup: CDR1 SQVTM, CDR2 ANQGSEA. The CDR3 bases are TGCAGCGGCGGGACAGGGAACACAGATACGCAGTATTTT. It translates to CSGGTGNTDTQYF.

This sequence joins TRBV4-3 and TRBJ1-1; 8 nucleotides align to TRBD1. The V segment lost 3 bases and the J segment 1 base; nucleotides outside the gene matches: 4. The CDR3 length is 15 residues. The V gene's germline CDR1 is LGHNA and CDR2 YSLEER. CDR3 DNA: TGCGCCAGCAGCCAGGACAGGGCTTCGAACACTGAAGCTTTCTTT. Its translation is CASSQDRASNTEAFF.